This T cell receptor beta chain originates from a study of shared clonotypes between healthy human individuals. Whole-study findings and limits: Generation probability values for non-shared clonotypes were lower than those for clonotypes shared by all four donors. Rarefaction demonstrated incomplete sorted-subset sequencing despite large depth.

Assay used: immunoSEQ multiplex PCR; TCRdb lists only in-frame clones, some missing. The data show some 1.4 million clones, roughly 96% seen once. The CDR3 sequence is 16 residues long. V dropped 4 bases and J dropped 3 bases, with 19 bases sitting between them. CDR1 is SGHDN, CDR2 FVKESK, per germline. Details on this clone: Its antigen is still unknown.

Sequencing was performed on naive CD4+ T cells sorted from blood. The subset is: CD45RA+ positively selected. The TCR comes from a man younger than 40 in good health. The chain links TRBV14 to TRBJ2-7, with no clear D. The CDR3 DNA sequence: TGTGCCAGCAGCCTCCTGCATGGGCGGAACCTCTACGAGCAGTACTTC. This codes for CASSLLHGRNLYEQYF. The entire variable domain, with the rest obtained from reference TRBV14 and TRBJ2-7, is as follows: EAGVTQFPSHSVIEKGQTVTLRCDPISGHDNLYWYRRVMGKEIKFLLHFVKESKQDESGMPNNRFLAERTGGTYSTLKVQPAELEDSGVYFCASSLLHGRNLYEQYFGPGTRLTVT.